This T cell receptor beta chain was retrieved from a study of identifying expanded T cells in peripheral blood. Study results and limitations: Over two and four weeks, about 15 and 19 clones changed, versus approximately 1.1 between replicates. Clone count variance between two-week samples rose with total template count.

The method was immunoSEQ multiplex PCR; TCRdb's version includes in-frame clones alone and lacks a portion of them. The table lists fewer than 85,000 clones, about nine tenths of them singletons, with roughly 3.1% in the top ten. Note on this clone: Its antigen is currently unknown.

Healthy donors had no documented immune events, such as infections, while sampled. The clonotype originates from a person between 18 and 75 years old in good health. The sequenced sample consisted of blood.

CDR3 coding DNA: TGTGCCAGCAGCGCGTCCGGGACAGGGTTTGTCTATGGCTACACCTTC. As protein: CASSASGTGFVYGYTF. This chain joins TRBV9 and TRBJ1-2; TRBD1 agrees at 9 bases. Germline lookup yields CDR1 SGDLS and CDR2 YYNGEE. The CDR3 spans 16 residues. J gave up 4 bases and V 3 bases, and 10 bases lay outside the gene matches.